A single sample gave rise to the 10 T cell receptor beta chains below, sequenced in a study of blood T cell repertoires in COVID-19. TCRdb's copy holds only in-frame clones and misses some; the assay was immunoSEQ multiplex PCR. Of about 210,000 clones in the sample, approximately 90% are singletons; the top ten hold about 5%. Sequencing used peripheral blood. The receptor set was obtained from a middle-aged woman with acute or convalescent COVID-19.

The chain links TRBV2 to TRBJ1-5; TRBD1 might be the D (6 bases). The V gene lost 8 bases and the J gene lost 5 bases, with 13 bases spanning the gap. CDR3 size: 13 residues. In germline, CDR1 is SNHLY, CDR2 FYNNEI. The CDR3 DNA reads TGTGCCAGCGGAACGGGGGGCGATCAGCCCCAGCATTTT. The encoded protein is CASGTGGDQPQHF.

V gene TRBV14 combines with J gene TRBJ1-2; D might be TRBD1 (5 bases). The CDR3 contains 15 residues. V lost 4 bases to trimming and J lost 6 bases, with 18 bases between them. Germline CDR1 and CDR2: SGHDN and FVKESK. CDR3: CASSPRGGFKHGYTF. Here the CDR3 DNA reads TGTGCCAGCAGCCCCCGGGGGGGGTTTAAGCATGGCTACACCTTC.

The chain combines TRBV19 with TRBJ1-2, with TRBD1 as a possible D gene (5 bases). In germline, CDR1 is LNHDA, CDR2 SQIVND (reference sequence). The CDR3 is 13 amino acids. V shed 6 bases and J shed 8 bases, with 16 bases lying between them. The CDR3 nucleotides read TGTGCCAGTAGATCTTCTGACAGTTACGGCTACACCTTC. It yields the protein CASRSSDSYGYTF.

The chain links TRBV24-1 to TRBJ2-1; 8 positions agree with TRBD1. Germline trimming cut 1 base from V and 7 bases from J; bases unmatched to any gene: 8. Per germline, CDR1 KGHDR and CDR2 SFDVKD. The CDR3 covers 16 residues. DNA for the CDR3: TGTGCCACCAGTGATTTCACCAGGGGGCTGAGTAATGAGCAGTTCTTC. Its translation is CATSDFTRGLSNEQFF.

This clone occurred once. The chain uses TRBV3-1 (or the pseudogene TRBV3-2) and TRBJ1-2; D unresolved. CDR1 is LGHDT and CDR2 is YNNKEL in the germline V gene (reference sequence). V dropped 0 bases and J dropped 2 bases, with 7 bases sitting between them. The CDR3 spans 14 residues. In DNA form, the CDR3 reads TGTGCCAGCAGCCAAGAAATCCAGAACTATGGCTACACCTTC. Its protein product is CASSQEIQNYGYTF.

This clone was seen a single time. The chain has TRBV5-1 and TRBJ2-1, with TRBD2 identical over 11 bases. This CDR3 spans 17 amino acids. Trimming cost V 4 bases and J 4 bases; bases outside gene matches: 10. Germline V gene lookup returns CDR1 SGHRS and CDR2 YFSETQ. The CDR3 protein is CASSARSGTSGYNEQFF. The CDR3 DNA reads as TGCGCCAGCAGCGCGCGCTCCGGGACTAGCGGTTACAATGAGCAGTTCTTC.

The V and J genes are TRBV30 and TRBJ1-2, with 7 positions matching TRBD1. Germline V lookup: CDR1 GTSNPN, CDR2 SVGIG (reference sequence). There are 13 residues in the CDR3. J gave up 4 bases and V 3 bases, and 5 bases lay outside the gene matches. The CDR3 here is CAWRRQGIYGYTF. For the CDR3, the DNA is TGTGCCTGGAGGCGACAGGGAATCTATGGCTACACCTTC.

The J gene is TRBJ1-1, the V gene TRBV6-5; 12 nucleotides line up with TRBD1. The trim removed 2 bases at V and 1 base at J, leaving 2 bases unmatched. The germline CDR1 and CDR2 sequences are MNHEY and SVGAGI. The CDR3 covers 16 residues. CDR3 bases: TGTGCCAGCAGTTACCTGGGACAGGGGGCGAACACTGAAGCTTTCTTT. Protein sequence: CASSYLGQGANTEAFF.

The rearrangement joins TRBV6-1 to TRBJ1-1, with D perhaps TRBD1 (5 bases). The CDR3 runs 16 residues. Trimming pared 1 base from V and 0 bases from J, leaving 12 bases between. Germline CDR1 MNHNS, CDR2 SASEGT. The chain's CDR3 is CASSEDTGLVNTEAFF. The DNA for the CDR3 is TGTGCCAGCAGTGAAGATACAGGATTGGTGAACACTGAAGCTTTCTTT.

The V gene is TRBV5-1, the J gene TRBJ1-1, with D possibly TRBD1 on 6 matching bases. V was shortened by 4 bases and J by 1 base, with 14 bases between the two germline ends. Germline-derived CDR1 and CDR2 are SGHRS and YFSETQ. The CDR3 extends over 15 amino acids. Written as DNA, the CDR3 is TGCGCCAGCAGCAAAAACAGGGTAGGGAACACTGAAGCTTTCTTT. This translates into CASSKNRVGNTEAFF. The full variable domain, with the rest looked up from reference TRBV5-1 and TRBJ1-1, is KAGVTQTPRYLIKTRGQQVTLSCSPISGHRSVSWYQQTPGQGLQFLFEYFSETQRNKGNFPGRFSGRQFSNSRSEMNVSTLELGDSALYLCASSKNRVGNTEAFFGQGTRLTVV.